The clone carrying this T cell receptor (beta chain) has a count of ten or more. Its target is not known. The sample originates from a study of T cells in Graves' hyperthyroidism and ophthalmopathy. It was uncontrolled infection, other autoimmune disease, pregnancy or lactation that excluded patients. Fresh peripheral blood, 8 to 10 ml, was the source of the PBMCs. The CDR3 runs 14 residues. Germline loops: CDR1 MNHEY, CDR2 SVGEGT. V dropped 5 bases and J dropped 1 base, with 9 bases sitting between them. What was amplified from RNA transcripts were TCR beta CDR3 regions. With the HTBI primer set, the TCR CDR3 went through a first round of RT-PCR. One entry per CDR3 protein, called by TCRdb with MiXCR from the multiplex PCR reads. In the table there are fewer than 750,000 distinct CDR3 sequences, about 15% of which are singletons. General study results and limits: Blood also contained most expanded thyroid clonotypes above 0.001. Ophthalmopathy was separated from stable hyperthyroidism by a 13 V-J model.

The chain employs TRBV6-2 or TRBV6-3 and TRBJ1-5; possibly TRBD1 for D (6 bases). The sequenced sample consisted of blood. This receptor was obtained from a middle-aged woman with Graves' ophthalmopathy. The DNA for the CDR3 is TGTGCCAGCAGTGGAAGGGGGAGCAATCAGCCCCAGCATTTT. Translated: CASSGRGSNQPQHF.